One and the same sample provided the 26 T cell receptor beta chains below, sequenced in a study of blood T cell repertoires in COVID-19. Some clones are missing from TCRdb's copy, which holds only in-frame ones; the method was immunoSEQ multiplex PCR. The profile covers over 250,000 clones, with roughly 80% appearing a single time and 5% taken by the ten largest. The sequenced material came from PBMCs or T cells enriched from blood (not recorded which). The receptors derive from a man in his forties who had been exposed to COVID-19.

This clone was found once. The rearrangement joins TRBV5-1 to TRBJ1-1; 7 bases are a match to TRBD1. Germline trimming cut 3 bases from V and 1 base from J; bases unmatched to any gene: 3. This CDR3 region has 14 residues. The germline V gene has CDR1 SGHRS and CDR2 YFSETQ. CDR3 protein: CASSSGTANTEAFF. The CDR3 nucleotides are TGCGCCAGCAGCTCGGGGACAGCGAACACTGAAGCTTTCTTT.

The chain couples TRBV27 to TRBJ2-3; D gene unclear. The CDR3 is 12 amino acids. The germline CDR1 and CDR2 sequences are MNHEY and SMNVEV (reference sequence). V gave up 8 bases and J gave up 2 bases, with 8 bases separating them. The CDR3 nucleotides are TGTGCCAGCGGGCAGTTCACAGATACGCAGTATTTT. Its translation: CASGQFTDTQYF.

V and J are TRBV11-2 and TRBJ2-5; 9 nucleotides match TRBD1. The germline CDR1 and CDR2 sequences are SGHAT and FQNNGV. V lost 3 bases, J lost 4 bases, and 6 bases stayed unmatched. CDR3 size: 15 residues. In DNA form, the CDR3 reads TGTGCCAGCAGCTTCCGGACAGGGGTCATAGAGACCCAGTACTTC. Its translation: CASSFRTGVIETQYF. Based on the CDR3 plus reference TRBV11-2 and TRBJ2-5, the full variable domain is EAGVAQSPRYKIIEKRQSVAFWCNPISGHATLYWYQQILGQGPKLLIQFQNNGVVDDSQLPKDRFSAERLKGVDSTLKIQPAKLEDSAVYLCASSFRTGVIETQYFGPGTRLLVL.

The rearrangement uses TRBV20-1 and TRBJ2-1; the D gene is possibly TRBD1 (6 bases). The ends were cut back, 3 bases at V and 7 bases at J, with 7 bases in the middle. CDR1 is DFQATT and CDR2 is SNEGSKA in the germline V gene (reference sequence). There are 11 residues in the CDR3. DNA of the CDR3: TGCAGTGCTAGCCAGGGGAATGAGCAGTTCTTC. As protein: CSASQGNEQFF.

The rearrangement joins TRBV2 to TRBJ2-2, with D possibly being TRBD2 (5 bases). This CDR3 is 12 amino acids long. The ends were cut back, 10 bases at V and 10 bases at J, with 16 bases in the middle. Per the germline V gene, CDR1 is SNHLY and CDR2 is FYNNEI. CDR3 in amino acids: CAIMRVVSELFF. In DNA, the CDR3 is TGTGCCATAATGCGGGTCGTATCGGAGCTGTTTTTT.

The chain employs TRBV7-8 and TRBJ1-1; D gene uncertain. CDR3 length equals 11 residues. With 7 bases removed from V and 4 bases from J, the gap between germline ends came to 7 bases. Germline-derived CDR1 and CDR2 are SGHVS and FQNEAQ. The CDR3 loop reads CASMWATEAFF. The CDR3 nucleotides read TGTGCCAGCATGTGGGCCACTGAAGCTTTCTTT.

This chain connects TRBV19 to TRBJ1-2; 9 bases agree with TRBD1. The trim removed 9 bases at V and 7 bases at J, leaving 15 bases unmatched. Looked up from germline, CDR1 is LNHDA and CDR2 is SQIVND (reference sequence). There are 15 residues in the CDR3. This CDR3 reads CASTLRDREGSGYTF. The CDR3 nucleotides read TGTGCCAGCACCCTCCGGGACAGGGAAGGAAGTGGCTACACCTTC.

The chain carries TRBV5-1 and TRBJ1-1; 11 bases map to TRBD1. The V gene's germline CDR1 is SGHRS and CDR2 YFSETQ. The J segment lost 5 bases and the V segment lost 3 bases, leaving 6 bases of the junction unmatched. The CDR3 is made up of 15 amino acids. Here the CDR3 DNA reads TGCGCCAGCAGCTGGGACAGGGGGAGGCAGACTGAAGCTTTCTTT. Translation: CASSWDRGRQTEAFF.

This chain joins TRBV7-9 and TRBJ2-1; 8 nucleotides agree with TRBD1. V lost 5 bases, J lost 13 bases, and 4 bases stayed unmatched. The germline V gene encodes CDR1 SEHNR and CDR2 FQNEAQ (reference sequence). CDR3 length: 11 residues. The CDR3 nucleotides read TGTGCCAGCAGCCCGACAGGGGATCAGTTCTTC. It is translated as CASSPTGDQFF.

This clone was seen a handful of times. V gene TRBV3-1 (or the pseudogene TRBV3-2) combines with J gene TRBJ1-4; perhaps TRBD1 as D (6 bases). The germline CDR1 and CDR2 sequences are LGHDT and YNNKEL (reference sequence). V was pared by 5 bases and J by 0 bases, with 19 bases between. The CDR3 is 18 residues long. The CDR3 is CASSLQGIYLSTNEKLFF. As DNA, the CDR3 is TGTGCCAGCAGCTTGCAGGGGATTTATCTCTCAACTAATGAAAAACTGTTTTTT.

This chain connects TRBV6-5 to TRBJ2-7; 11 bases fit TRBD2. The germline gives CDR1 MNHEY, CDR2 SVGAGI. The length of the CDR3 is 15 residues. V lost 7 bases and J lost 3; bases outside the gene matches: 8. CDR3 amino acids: CASNGGTSGRYEQYF. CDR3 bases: TGTGCCAGCAACGGAGGGACTAGCGGTCGCTACGAGCAGTACTTC.

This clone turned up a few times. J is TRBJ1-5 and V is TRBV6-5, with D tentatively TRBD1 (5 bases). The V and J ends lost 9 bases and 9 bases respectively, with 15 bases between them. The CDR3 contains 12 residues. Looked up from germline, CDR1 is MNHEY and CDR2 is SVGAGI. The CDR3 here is CASSRGASPQHF. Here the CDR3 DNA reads TGTGCCAGTAGTCGTGGGGCTTCGCCCCAGCATTTT.

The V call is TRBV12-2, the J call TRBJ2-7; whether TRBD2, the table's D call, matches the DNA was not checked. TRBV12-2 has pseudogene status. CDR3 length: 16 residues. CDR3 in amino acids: CASRLPLREVSYEQYF. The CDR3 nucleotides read TGTGCAAGTCGCTTACCTCTCCGGGAGGTCTCCTACGAGCAGTACTTC.

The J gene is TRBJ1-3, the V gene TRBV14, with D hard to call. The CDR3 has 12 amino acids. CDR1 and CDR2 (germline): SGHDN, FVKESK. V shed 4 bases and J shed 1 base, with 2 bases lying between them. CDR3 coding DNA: TGTGCCAGCAGCCCGTCTGGAAACACCATATATTTT. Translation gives CASSPSGNTIYF.

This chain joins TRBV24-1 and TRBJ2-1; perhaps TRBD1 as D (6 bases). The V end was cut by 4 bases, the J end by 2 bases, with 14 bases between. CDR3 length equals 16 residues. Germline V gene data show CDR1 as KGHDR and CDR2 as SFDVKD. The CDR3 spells CATSDNRRGPYNEQFF. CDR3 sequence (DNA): TGTGCCACCAGTGACAACCGCAGGGGCCCCTACAATGAGCAGTTCTTC.

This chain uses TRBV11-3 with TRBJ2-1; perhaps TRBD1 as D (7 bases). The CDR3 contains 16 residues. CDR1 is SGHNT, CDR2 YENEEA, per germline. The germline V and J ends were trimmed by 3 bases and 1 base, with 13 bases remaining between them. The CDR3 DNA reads TGTGCCAGCAGCTTTGGAGGGGGCGTATCCTACAATGAGCAGTTCTTC. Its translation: CASSFGGGVSYNEQFF.

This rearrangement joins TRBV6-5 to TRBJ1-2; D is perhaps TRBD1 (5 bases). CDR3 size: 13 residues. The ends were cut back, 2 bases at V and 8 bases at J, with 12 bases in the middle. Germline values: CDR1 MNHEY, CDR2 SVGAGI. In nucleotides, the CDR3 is TGTGCCAGCAGTTACGACGGCCGGGGGGGCTACACCTTC. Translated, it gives CASSYDGRGGYTF.

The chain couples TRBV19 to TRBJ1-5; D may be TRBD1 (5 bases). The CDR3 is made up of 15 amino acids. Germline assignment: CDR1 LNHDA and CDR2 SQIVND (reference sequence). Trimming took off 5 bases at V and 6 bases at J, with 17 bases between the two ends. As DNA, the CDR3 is TGTGCCAGTAGTCTTTTTGGGTTGGGGGGTCAGCCCCAGCATTTT. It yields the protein CASSLFGLGGQPQHF.

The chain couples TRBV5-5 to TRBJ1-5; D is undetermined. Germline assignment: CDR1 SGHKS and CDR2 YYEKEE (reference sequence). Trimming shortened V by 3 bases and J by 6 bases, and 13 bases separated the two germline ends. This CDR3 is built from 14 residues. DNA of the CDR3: TGTGCCAGCAGCTCAGAGGGTTTCAGTCAGCCCCAGCATTTT. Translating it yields CASSSEGFSQPQHF.

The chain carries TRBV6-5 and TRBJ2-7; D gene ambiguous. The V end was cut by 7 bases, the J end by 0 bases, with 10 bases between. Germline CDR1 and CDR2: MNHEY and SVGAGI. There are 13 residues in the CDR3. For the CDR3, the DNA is TGTGCCAGCACCTTTTTAAACTCCTACGAGCAGTACTTC. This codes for CASTFLNSYEQYF.

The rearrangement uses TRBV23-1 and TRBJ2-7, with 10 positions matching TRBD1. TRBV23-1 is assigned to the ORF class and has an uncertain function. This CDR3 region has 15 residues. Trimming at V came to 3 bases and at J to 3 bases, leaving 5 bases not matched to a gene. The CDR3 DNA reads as TGCGCCAGCAGTCAGCGGGGACAGGGGATCTACGAGCAGTACTTC. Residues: CASSQRGQGIYEQYF.

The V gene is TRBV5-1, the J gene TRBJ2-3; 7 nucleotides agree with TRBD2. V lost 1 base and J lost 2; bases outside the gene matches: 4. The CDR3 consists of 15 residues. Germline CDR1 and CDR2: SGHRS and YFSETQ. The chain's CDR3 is CASSLSGGDTDTQYF. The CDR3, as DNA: TGCGCCAGCAGCTTGAGTGGGGGGGACACAGATACGCAGTATTTT.

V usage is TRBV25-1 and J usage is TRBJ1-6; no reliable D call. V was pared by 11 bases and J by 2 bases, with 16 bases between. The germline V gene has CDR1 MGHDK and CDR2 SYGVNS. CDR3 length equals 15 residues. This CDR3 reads CASGEGLTYNSPLHF. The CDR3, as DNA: TGTGCCTCCGGGGAGGGCCTCACCTATAATTCACCCCTCCACTTT.

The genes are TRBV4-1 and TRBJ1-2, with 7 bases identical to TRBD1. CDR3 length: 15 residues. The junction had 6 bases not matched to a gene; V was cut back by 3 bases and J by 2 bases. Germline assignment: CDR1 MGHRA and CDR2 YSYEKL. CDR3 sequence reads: CASSHVTGMNYGYTF. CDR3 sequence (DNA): TGCGCCAGCAGCCATGTGACAGGGATGAACTATGGCTACACCTTC.

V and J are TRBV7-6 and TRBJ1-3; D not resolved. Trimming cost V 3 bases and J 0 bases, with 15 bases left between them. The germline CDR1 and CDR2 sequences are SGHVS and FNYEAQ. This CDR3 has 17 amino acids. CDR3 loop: CASSLSGYVGSGNTIYF. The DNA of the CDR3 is TGTGCCAGCAGCTTGTCGGGATACGTGGGCTCTGGAAACACCATATATTTT. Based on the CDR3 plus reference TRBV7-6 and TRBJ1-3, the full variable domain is GAGVSQSPRYKVTKRGQDVALRCDPISGHVSLYWYRQALGQGPEFLTYFNYEAQQDKSGLPNDRFSAERPEGSISTLTIQRTEQRDSAMYRCASSLSGYVGSGNTIYFGEGSWLTVV.

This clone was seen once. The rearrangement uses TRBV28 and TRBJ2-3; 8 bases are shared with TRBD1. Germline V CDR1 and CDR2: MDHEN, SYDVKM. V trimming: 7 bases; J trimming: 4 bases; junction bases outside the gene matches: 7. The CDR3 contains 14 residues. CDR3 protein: CASKPGGGSDTQYF. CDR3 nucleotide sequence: TGTGCCAGCAAACCAGGGGGCGGGTCAGATACGCAGTATTTT.